These T cell receptor beta chains were read from a single sample in a study of cytomegalovirus exposure and HLA in healthy donors. Repertoires were generated with immunoSEQ multiplex PCR, while TCRdb's copy carries only in-frame clones and drops some. The sample lists some 130,000 clones, around 70% seen once, with roughly 1.9% in the top ten. Material: PBMCs. These receptor sequences come from a woman aged 55 to 70 in good health and CMV-seropositive. CDR3s include the opening cysteine and the closing phenylalanine or tryptophan. The order of the fields is J gene, D gene, clone size, V gene, CDR3 DNA, CDR3 protein. D genes are given only for firm matches. Size values are once, few and many counts, or a class for expanded clones, and some rows have none.

J: TRBJ2-2; D: NA; size: NA; V: TRBV11-1; DNA: TGTGCCAGCAGCCAGCTCGGAGGCACCGGGGAGCTGTTTTTT; CDR3: CASSQLGGTGELFF
J: TRBJ2-3; D: NA; size: few; V: TRBV5-1; DNA: TGCGCCAGCAGCTTGATCGGGACTAGCACAGATACGCAGTATTTT; CDR3: CASSLIGTSTDTQYF
J: TRBJ2-1; D: NA; size: NA; V: TRBV5-1; DNA: TGCGCCAGCAGCTTCGACGGGAGATACAATGAGCAGTTCTTC; CDR3: CASSFDGRYNEQFF
J: TRBJ2-5; D: NA; size: NA; V: TRBV6-1; DNA: TGTGCCAGCAGTGACTCGAACACGGGGTGGACCCAGTACTTC; CDR3: CASSDSNTGWTQYF
J: TRBJ2-7; D: NA; size: NA; V: TRBV25-1; DNA: TGTGCCAGCAGCGGAAGACAGCCGACTTCCTACGAGCAGTACTTC; CDR3: CASSGRQPTSYEQYF
J: TRBJ2-2; D: TRBD2; size: few; V: TRBV7-3; DNA: TGTGCCAGCAGCCCGGGACTAGCAATCACCGGGGAGCTGTTTTTT; CDR3: CASSPGLAITGELFF
J: TRBJ1-1; D: NA; size: few; V: TRBV5-1; DNA: TGCGCCAGCAGCCCGCAAGGACAGTCGGGAACTGAAGCTTTCTTT; CDR3: CASSPQGQSGTEAFF
J: TRBJ1-1; D: NA; size: few; V: TRBV6-5; DNA: TGTGCCAGCAGTTACTCGATCGGGAGAGAAGCTTTCTTT; CDR3: CASSYSIGREAFF
J: TRBJ2-6; D: TRBD1; size: NA; V: TRBV10-3; DNA: TGTGCCATCAGTGTGACAGGACAGGGGTCTGGGGCCAACGTCCTGACTTTC; CDR3: CAISVTGQGSGANVLTF
J: TRBJ1-3; D: TRBD1; size: NA; V: TRBV2; DNA: TGTGCCAGCAGTGAGACAGGGCCGACCGGAAACACCATATATTTT; CDR3: CASSETGPTGNTIYF
J: TRBJ2-2; D: TRBD1; size: NA; V: TRBV11-2; DNA: TGTGCCAGCAGCCCAGGGACAGGGCCAAACACCGGGGAGCTGTTTTTT; CDR3: CASSPGTGPNTGELFF
J: TRBJ1-5; D: NA; size: NA; V: TRBV6-5; DNA: TGTGCCAGCAGTTCTTATAGCAATCAGCCCCAGCATTTT; CDR3: CASSSYSNQPQHF